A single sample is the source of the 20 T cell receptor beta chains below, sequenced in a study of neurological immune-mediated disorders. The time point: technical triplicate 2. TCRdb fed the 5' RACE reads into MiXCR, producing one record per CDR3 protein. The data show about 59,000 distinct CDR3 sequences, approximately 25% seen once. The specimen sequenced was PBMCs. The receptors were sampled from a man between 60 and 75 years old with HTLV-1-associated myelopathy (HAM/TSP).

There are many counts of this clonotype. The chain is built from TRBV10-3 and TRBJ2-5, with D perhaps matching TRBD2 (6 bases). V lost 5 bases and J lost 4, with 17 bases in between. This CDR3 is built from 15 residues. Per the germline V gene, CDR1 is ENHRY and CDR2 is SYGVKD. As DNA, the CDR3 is TGTGCCATCAGTAATCTGGGACTCCAAGCAGAGACCCAGTACTTC. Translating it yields CAISNLGLQAETQYF.

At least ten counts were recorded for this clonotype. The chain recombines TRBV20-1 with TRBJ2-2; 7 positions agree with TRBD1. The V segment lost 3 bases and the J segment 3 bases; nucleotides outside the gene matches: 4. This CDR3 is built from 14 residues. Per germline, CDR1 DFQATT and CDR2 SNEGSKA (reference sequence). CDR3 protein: CSARLGTDTGELFF. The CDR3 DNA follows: TGCAGTGCTAGGCTTGGGACAGACACCGGGGAGCTGTTTTTT.

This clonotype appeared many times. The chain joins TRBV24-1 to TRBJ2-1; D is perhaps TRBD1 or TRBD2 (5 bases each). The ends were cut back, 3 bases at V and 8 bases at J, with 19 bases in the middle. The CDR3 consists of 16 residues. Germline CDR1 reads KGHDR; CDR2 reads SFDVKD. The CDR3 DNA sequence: TGTGCCACCAGTGATAGGAGTGCAGGGACGAGGGATGAGCAGTTCTTC. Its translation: CATSDRSAGTRDEQFF.

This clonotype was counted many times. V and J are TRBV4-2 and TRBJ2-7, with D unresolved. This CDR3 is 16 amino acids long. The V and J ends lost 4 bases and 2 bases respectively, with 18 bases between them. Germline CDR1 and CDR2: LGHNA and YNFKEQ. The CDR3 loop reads CASSPDAAQRAYEQYF. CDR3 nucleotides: TGTGCCAGCAGCCCGGACGCGGCGCAAAGAGCCTACGAGCAGTACTTC.

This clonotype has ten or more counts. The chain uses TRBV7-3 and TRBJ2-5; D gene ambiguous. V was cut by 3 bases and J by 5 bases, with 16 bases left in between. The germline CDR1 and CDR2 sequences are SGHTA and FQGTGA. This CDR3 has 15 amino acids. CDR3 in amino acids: CASSFAPGSGETQYF. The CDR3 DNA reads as TGTGCCAGCAGCTTCGCCCCAGGCTCTGGGGAGACCCAGTACTTC.

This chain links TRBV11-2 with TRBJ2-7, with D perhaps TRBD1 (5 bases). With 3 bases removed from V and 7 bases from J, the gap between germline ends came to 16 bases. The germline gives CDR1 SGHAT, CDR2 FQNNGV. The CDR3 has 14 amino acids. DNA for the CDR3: TGTGCCAGCAGCTTGGGAACCTTAAGGGGTGAGCAGTACTTC. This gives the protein CASSLGTLRGEQYF.

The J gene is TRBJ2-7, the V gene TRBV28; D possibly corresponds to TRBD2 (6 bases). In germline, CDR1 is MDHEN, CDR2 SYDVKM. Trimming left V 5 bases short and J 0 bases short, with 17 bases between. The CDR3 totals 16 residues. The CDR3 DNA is TGTGCCAGCAGTCCCCTATTAGCGGCCTACTCCTACGAGCAGTACTTC. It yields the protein CASSPLLAAYSYEQYF.

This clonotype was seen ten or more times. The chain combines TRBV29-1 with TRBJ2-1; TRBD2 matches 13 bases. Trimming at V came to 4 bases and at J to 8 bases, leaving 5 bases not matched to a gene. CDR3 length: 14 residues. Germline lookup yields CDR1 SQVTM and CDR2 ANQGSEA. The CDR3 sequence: CSVGQGLAGDEQFF. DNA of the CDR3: TGCAGCGTTGGGCAAGGACTAGCGGGAGATGAGCAGTTCTTC.

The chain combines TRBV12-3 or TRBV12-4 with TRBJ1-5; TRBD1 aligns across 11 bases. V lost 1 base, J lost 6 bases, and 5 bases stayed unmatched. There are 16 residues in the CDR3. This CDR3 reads CASSLDWTGGSQPQHF. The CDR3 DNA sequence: TGTGCCAGCAGTTTAGACTGGACAGGGGGCAGTCAGCCCCAGCATTTT.

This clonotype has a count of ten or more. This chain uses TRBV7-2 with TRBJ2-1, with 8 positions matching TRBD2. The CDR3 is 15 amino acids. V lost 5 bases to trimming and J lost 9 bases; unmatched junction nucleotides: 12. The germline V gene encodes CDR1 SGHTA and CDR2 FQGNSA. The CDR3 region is CASSPGGGRKREQFF. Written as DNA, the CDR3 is TGTGCCAGCAGCCCGGGAGGCGGGAGGAAGCGTGAGCAGTTCTTC.

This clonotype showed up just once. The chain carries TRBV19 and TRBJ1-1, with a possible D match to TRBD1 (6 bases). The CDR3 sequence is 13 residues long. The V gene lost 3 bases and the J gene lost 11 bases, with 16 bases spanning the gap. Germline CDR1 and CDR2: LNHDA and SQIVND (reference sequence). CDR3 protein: CASSIRQAPMAFF. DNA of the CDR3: TGTGCCAGTAGTATCAGACAGGCCCCAATGGCTTTCTTT.

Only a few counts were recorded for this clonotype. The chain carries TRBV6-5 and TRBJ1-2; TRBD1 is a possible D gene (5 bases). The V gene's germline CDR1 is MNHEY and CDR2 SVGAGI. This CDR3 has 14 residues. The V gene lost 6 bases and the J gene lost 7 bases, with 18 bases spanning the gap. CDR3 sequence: CASSPGGYLGGYTF. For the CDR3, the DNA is TGTGCCAGCAGCCCCGGGGGGTATCTCGGTGGCTACACCTTC.

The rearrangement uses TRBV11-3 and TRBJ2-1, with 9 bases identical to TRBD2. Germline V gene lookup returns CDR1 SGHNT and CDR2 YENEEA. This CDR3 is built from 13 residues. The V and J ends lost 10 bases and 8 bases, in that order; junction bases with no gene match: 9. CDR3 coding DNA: TGTGCCAACCACGCGGGAGGGCCCTATGAGCAGTTCTTC. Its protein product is CANHAGGPYEQFF.

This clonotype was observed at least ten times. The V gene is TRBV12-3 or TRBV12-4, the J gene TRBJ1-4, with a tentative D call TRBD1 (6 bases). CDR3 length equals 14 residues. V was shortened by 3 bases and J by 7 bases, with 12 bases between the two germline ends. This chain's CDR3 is CASSLAGVGEKLFF. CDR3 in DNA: TGTGCCAGCAGTTTGGCAGGGGTGGGTGAAAAACTGTTTTTT.

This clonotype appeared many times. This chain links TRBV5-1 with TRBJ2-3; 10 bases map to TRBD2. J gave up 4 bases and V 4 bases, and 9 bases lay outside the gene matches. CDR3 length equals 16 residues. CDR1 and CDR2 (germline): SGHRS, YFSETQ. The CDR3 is CASSPDSGRPPDTQYF. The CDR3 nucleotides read TGCGCCAGCAGCCCCGATAGCGGGAGGCCCCCAGATACGCAGTATTTT.

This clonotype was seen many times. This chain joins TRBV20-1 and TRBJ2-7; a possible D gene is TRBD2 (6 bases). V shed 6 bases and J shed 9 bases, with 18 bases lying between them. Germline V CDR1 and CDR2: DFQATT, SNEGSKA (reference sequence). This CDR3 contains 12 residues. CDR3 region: CSAVGLGGGQYF. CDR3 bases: TGCAGTGCGGTGGGCCTCGGGGGAGGGCAGTACTTC.

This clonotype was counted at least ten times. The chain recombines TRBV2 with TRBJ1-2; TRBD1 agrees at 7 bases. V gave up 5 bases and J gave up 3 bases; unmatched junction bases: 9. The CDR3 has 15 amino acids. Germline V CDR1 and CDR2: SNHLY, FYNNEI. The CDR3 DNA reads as TGTGCCAGCAGTACAGGGGCCCGGACGGACTATGGCTACACCTTC. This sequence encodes CASSTGARTDYGYTF.

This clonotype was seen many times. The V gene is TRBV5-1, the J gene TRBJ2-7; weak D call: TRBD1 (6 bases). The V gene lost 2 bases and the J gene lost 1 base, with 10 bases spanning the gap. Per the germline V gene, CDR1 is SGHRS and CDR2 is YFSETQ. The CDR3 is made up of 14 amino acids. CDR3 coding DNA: TGCGCCAGCAGCTTTGAACAGGGTTCCTACGAGCAGTACTTC. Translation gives CASSFEQGSYEQYF.

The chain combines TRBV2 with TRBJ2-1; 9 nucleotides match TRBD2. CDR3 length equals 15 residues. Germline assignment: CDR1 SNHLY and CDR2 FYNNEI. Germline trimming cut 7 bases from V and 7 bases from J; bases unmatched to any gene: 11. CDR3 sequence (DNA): TGTGCCAGCACCGTCCCGGGACTAGCTCCAAATGAGCAGTTCTTC. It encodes CASTVPGLAPNEQFF.

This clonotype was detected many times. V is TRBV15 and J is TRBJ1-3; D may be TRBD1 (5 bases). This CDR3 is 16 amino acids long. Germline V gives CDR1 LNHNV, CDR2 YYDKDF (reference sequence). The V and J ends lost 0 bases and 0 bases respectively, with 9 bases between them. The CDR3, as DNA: TGTGCCACCAGCAGAGATCGGGGGATCTCTGGAAACACCATATATTTT. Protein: CATSRDRGISGNTIYF.